These 31 T cell receptor beta chains were sequenced from one sample in a study of neoadjuvant anti-PD-1 for oral cavity cancer. Repertoires were generated with immunoSEQ multiplex PCR, while TCRdb's copy carries only in-frame clones and drops some. The profile shows approximately 15,000 clones, approximately 65% of them singletons. Sequenced material: PBMCs, taken before nivolumab (anti-PD-1) treatment. Receptor source: a person aged 35 to 85 with oral cavity squamous cell carcinoma.

This CDR3 is CASSFGQGWGEAFF. The CDR3 region has the DNA TGTGCCAGCAGCTTTGGACAGGGATGGGGAGAAGCTTTCTTT. This chain uses TRBV7-9 with TRBJ1-1, with 8 bases lining up with TRBD1. V lost 3 bases and J lost 8; bases outside the gene matches: 8. The CDR3 extends over 14 amino acids. CDR1 and CDR2 (germline): SEHNR, FQNEAQ (reference sequence). The full variable domain, rest sourced from reference TRBV7-9 and TRBJ1-1, is DTGVSQNPRHKITKRGQNVTFRCDPISEHNRLYWYRQTLGQGPEFLTYFQNEAQLEKSRLLSDRFSAERPKGSFSTLEIQRTEQGDSAMYLCASSFGQGWGEAFFGQGTRLTVV.

This sequence joins TRBV10-3 and TRBJ2-7, with 10 positions matching TRBD2. This CDR3 has 16 amino acids. Germline V gene sequence: CDR1 ENHRY, CDR2 SYGVKD. V dropped 2 bases and J dropped 7; count of bases not matched to a gene: 11. The CDR3 is CAISEPGASGSGEQYF. CDR3 coding DNA: TGTGCCATCAGTGAGCCGGGGGCTAGCGGGAGTGGGGAGCAGTACTTC.

The rearrangement links TRBV6-1 to TRBJ2-5; 11 bases line up with TRBD2. The CDR3 sequence is 15 residues long. CDR1 and CDR2 (germline): MNHNS, SASEGT. The V and J ends lost 6 bases and 4 bases, in that order; junction bases with no gene match: 7. Here the CDR3 DNA reads TGTGCCAGCAGCACTCCGGGACTAGCGGCAGAGACCCAGTACTTC. Its translation: CASSTPGLAAETQYF.

The chain is built from TRBV28 and TRBJ2-7; D call uncertain. This CDR3 is built from 14 residues. The germline V gene encodes CDR1 MDHEN and CDR2 SYDVKM. V lost 2 bases, J lost 1 base, and 9 bases lay in between. The CDR3 loop reads CASSLVQTSYEQYF. DNA of the CDR3: TGTGCCAGCAGTTTAGTACAGACATCCTACGAGCAGTACTTC.

This clone was recorded once. The chain joins TRBV14 to TRBJ1-2; 7 bases match TRBD1. V lost 4 bases to trimming and J lost 14 bases; unmatched junction nucleotides: 13. The CDR3 covers 13 residues. The germline gives CDR1 SGHDN, CDR2 FVKESK. In DNA form, the CDR3 reads TGTGCCAGCAGCCGGACAGGTTCAGGATGGCCGACCTTC. Its protein product is CASSRTGSGWPTF.

The V and J genes are TRBV11-2 and TRBJ2-1; D not certain. Trimming removed 1 base from V and 6 bases from J, with 4 bases in between. Germline V gives CDR1 SGHAT, CDR2 FQNNGV. The CDR3 length is 12 residues. CDR3 amino acids: CASSLARNEQFF. The CDR3 DNA sequence: TGTGCCAGCAGCTTAGCGCGCAATGAGCAGTTCTTC.

The rearrangement links TRBV10-3 to TRBJ2-2; TRBD1 matches 8 bases. V gave up 0 bases and J gave up 5 bases; unmatched junction bases: 2. The CDR3 is 15 residues long. Germline CDR1 ENHRY, CDR2 SYGVKD. CDR3 sequence: CAISESTGGTGELFF. CDR3 nucleotides: TGTGCCATCAGTGAGTCTACAGGGGGGACCGGGGAGCTGTTTTTT.

On this clone itself: The junction and the germline gene differ at one end; a read error may be behind it. The genes are TRBV5-1 and TRBJ1-5; D call uncertain. The CDR3 contains 15 residues. The germline gives CDR1 SGHRS, CDR2 YFSETQ. The CDR3 region has the DNA TGCGCCAGCAACTTGGACGGGTATAGCAATCAGCCCCAGCATTTT. Its translation is CASNLDGYSNQPQHF.

V and J are TRBV6-5 and TRBJ1-2, with 8 bases fitting TRBD1. CDR3 size: 15 residues. V gave up 2 bases and J gave up 4 bases; unmatched junction bases: 6. Germline V gives CDR1 MNHEY, CDR2 SVGAGI. CDR3 in amino acids: CASSYTRQGRYGYTF. CDR3 bases: TGTGCCAGCAGTTACACCCGACAGGGGCGCTATGGCTACACCTTC.

The CDR3 protein is CASSLRGYTF. DNA for the CDR3: TGTGCCAGCAGCTTAAGAGGCTACACCTTC. The chain joins TRBV7-9 to TRBJ1-2, with D unclear. The CDR3 extends over 10 amino acids. The V end lost 2 bases, the J end lost 8 bases, and 3 bases lay between the germline ends. Germline V gene lookup returns CDR1 SEHNR and CDR2 FQNEAQ (reference sequence). The full variable domain, completed using reference TRBV7-9 and TRBJ1-2, is DTGVSQNPRHKITKRGQNVTFRCDPISEHNRLYWYRQTLGQGPEFLTYFQNEAQLEKSRLLSDRFSAERPKGSFSTLEIQRTEQGDSAMYLCASSLRGYTFGSGTRLTVV.

The chain joins TRBV2 to TRBJ2-6, with TRBD1 as a possible D gene (5 bases). CDR3 size: 19 residues. Trimming shortened V by 8 bases and J by 0 bases, and 23 bases separated the two germline ends. The germline CDR1 and CDR2 sequences are SNHLY and FYNNEI. The CDR3 coding sequence is TGTGCCAGCCAACCTGAAGGGGCCGCCCAAGGCTCTGGGGCCAACGTCCTGACTTTC. It encodes CASQPEGAAQGSGANVLTF. Together with reference TRBV2 and TRBJ2-6, the CDR3 gives the full variable domain: EPEVTQTPSHQVTQMGQEVILRCVPISNHLYFYWYRQILGQKVEFLVSFYNNEISEKSEIFDDQFSVERPDGSNFTLKIRSTKLEDSAMYFCASQPEGAAQGSGANVLTFGAGSRLTVL.

The gene calls are TRBV2 and TRBJ2-7; D tentatively reads TRBD1 or TRBD2 (5 bases each). CDR3 length equals 13 residues. Trimming took 0 bases from V and 3 from J, leaving 6 bases between them. Germline CDR1 and CDR2: SNHLY and FYNNEI. This CDR3 is CASSEAGVYEQYF. The CDR3 DNA is TGTGCCAGCAGTGAAGCGGGGGTCTACGAGCAGTACTTC.

The chain has TRBV7-2 and TRBJ1-1; TRBD1 might be the D (5 bases). Trimming left V 3 bases short and J 6 bases short, with 11 bases between. Germline values: CDR1 SGHTA, CDR2 FQGNSA. This CDR3 is built from 13 residues. For the CDR3, the DNA is TGTGCCAGCAGCTTCGGGGGAGGAGCTGAAGCTTTCTTT. It is translated as CASSFGGGAEAFF. The full variable domain, in which reference TRBV7-2 and TRBJ1-1 provide the parts outside the CDR3, is GAGVSQSPSNKVTEKGKDVELRCDPISGHTALYWYRQSLGQGLEFLIYFQGNSAPDKSGLPSDRFSAERTGGSVSTLTIQRTQQEDSAVYLCASSFGGGAEAFFGQGTRLTVV.

The V and J genes are TRBV2 and TRBJ1-2; TRBD1 matches 7 bases. This CDR3 is built from 13 residues. The trim removed 3 bases at V and 4 bases at J, leaving 2 bases unmatched. CDR1 is SNHLY and CDR2 is FYNNEI in the germline V gene. DNA of the CDR3: TGTGCCAGCAGTGAGGGACAGCGCTATGGCTACACCTTC. It is translated as CASSEGQRYGYTF. Looking up the rest from reference TRBV2 and TRBJ1-2 gives the full variable domain: EPEVTQTPSHQVTQMGQEVILRCVPISNHLYFYWYRQILGQKVEFLVSFYNNEISEKSEIFDDQFSVERPDGSNFTLKIRSTKLEDSAMYFCASSEGQRYGYTFGSGTRLTVV.

The chain joins TRBV2 to TRBJ2-2, with D hard to call. Germline loops: CDR1 SNHLY, CDR2 FYNNEI. The CDR3 covers 13 residues. Trimming cost V 5 bases and J 2 bases, with 6 bases left between them. CDR3 region: CASSQENTGELFF. The DNA of the CDR3 is TGTGCCAGCAGTCAAGAAAACACCGGGGAGCTGTTTTTT.

This clone was recorded a few times. The V gene is TRBV30, the J gene TRBJ1-3; tentative D call: TRBD1 (6 bases). Deletions cut 3 bases from V and 0 bases from J, with 12 bases between. This CDR3 is built from 15 residues. Germline-derived CDR1 and CDR2 are GTSNPN and SVGIG (reference sequence). DNA for the CDR3: TGTGCCTGGAGCCCCTGGGACATCTCTGGAAACACCATATATTTT. Translated: CAWSPWDISGNTIYF. Complete variable domain (other parts from reference TRBV30 and TRBJ1-3): SQTIHQWPATLVQPVGSPLSLECTVEGTSNPNLYWYRQAAGRGLQLLFYSVGIGQISSEVPQNLSASRPQDRQFILSSKKLLLSDSGFYLCAWSPWDISGNTIYFGEGSWLTVV.

This clone came up a few times. V usage is TRBV19 and J usage is TRBJ1-5; the match to TRBD1 covers 8 bases. The CDR3 is made up of 17 amino acids. With 5 bases clipped from V and 1 base from J, the junction kept 10 bases outside the gene matches. The germline CDR1 and CDR2 sequences are LNHDA and SQIVND (reference sequence). The CDR3 nucleotides are TGTGCCAGTAGTCTACAGACAGGGGTTGGAAGCAATCAGCCCCAGCATTTT. Protein product: CASSLQTGVGSNQPQHF.

The chain carries TRBV6-5 and TRBJ2-5; no clear D. The CDR3 contains 14 residues. Germline lookup yields CDR1 MNHEY and CDR2 SVGAGI. The V and J ends lost 2 bases and 0 bases respectively, with 7 bases between them. CDR3 sequence (DNA): TGTGCCAGCAGTTACGCGACCTACCAAGAGACCCAGTACTTC. Translating gives CASSYATYQETQYF.

The chain has TRBV29-1 and TRBJ2-1; tentatively, D is TRBD2 (5 bases). Between the trimmed V and J ends, which lost 6 bases and 12 bases, there was a span of 12 bases. Germline CDR1 reads SQVTM; CDR2 reads ANQGSEA. The CDR3 extends over 10 amino acids. Here the CDR3 reads CSVLQSGQFF. The CDR3 DNA is TGCAGCGTCCTACAAAGCGGGCAGTTCTTC.

The chain is built from TRBV19 and TRBJ1-1; a weak D match, TRBD1 (5 bases). CDR3 length equals 15 residues. Per the germline V gene, CDR1 is LNHDA and CDR2 is SQIVND (reference sequence). V lost 0 bases and J lost 1, with 9 bases in between. The CDR3 coding sequence is TGTGCCAGTAGTATAGACAGGGTAACGAACACTGAAGCTTTCTTT. Its translation is CASSIDRVTNTEAFF.

The chain employs TRBV19 and TRBJ2-7, with TRBD2 identical over 8 bases. The V gene end was trimmed by 3 bases and the J gene end by 2 bases; junction bases not matched to a gene: 6. Germline V gene data show CDR1 as LNHDA and CDR2 as SQIVND (reference sequence). This CDR3 has 15 residues. The CDR3 reads CASSIGERETYEQYF. CDR3 in DNA: TGTGCCAGTAGTATCGGTGAGCGGGAGACCTACGAGCAGTACTTC.

The gene calls are TRBV11-2 and TRBJ2-3; 16 nucleotides line up with TRBD2. The CDR3 contains 18 residues. V was clipped by 3 bases and J by 8 bases; unmatched bases: 11. Germline assignment: CDR1 SGHAT and CDR2 FQNNGV. CDR3: CASSFQTGTSGRAGTQYF. In nucleotides, the CDR3 is TGTGCCAGCAGCTTCCAGACCGGGACTAGCGGGAGGGCTGGTACGCAGTATTTT.

The chain combines TRBV12-5 with TRBJ1-3, with D unclear. V lost 0 bases, J lost 2 bases, and 20 bases lay in between. This CDR3 spans 19 amino acids. The germline CDR1 and CDR2 sequences are LGHNT and FRNRAP. The DNA for the CDR3 is TGTGCTAGTGGTTTGGTAATGTCGGCATCCCCCCTTCCTGGAAACACCATATATTTT. Protein sequence: CASGLVMSASPLPGNTIYF.

This clone came up a few times. The genes are TRBV28 and TRBJ2-7, with 11 bases lining up with TRBD1. The junction had 6 bases not matched to a gene; V was cut back by 1 base and J by 4 bases. The CDR3 loop spans 16 amino acids. From germline, CDR1 is MDHEN and CDR2 SYDVKM. CDR3 nucleotide sequence: TGTGCCAGCAGTTTATTTCGGGACAGGGGGTTATACGAGCAGTACTTC. This translates into CASSLFRDRGLYEQYF.

The chain couples TRBV27 to TRBJ2-6; D may match TRBD1 or TRBD2 (5 bases each). V lost 6 bases and J 0 bases, leaving 12 bases between the germline ends. There are 16 residues in the CDR3. Germline assignment: CDR1 MNHEY and CDR2 SMNVEV (reference sequence). The CDR3 region is CASSRTLVSGANVLTF. DNA of the CDR3: TGTGCCAGCAGCCGGACACTAGTCTCTGGGGCCAACGTCCTGACTTTC.

This sequence joins TRBV2 and TRBJ2-5, with a weak D call TRBD2 (5 bases). The CDR3 runs 12 residues. CDR1 is SNHLY and CDR2 is FYNNEI in the germline V gene. Trimming took off 7 bases at V and 5 bases at J, with 11 bases between the two ends. This chain's CDR3 is CASNLAGETQYF. CDR3 sequence (DNA): TGTGCCAGCAACCTAGCTGGGGAGACCCAGTACTTC.

There are a few counts of this clone. The V gene is TRBV19, the J gene TRBJ2-1; 8 positions match TRBD1. The CDR3 is 13 amino acids. Germline V lookup: CDR1 LNHDA, CDR2 SQIVND (reference sequence). The ends lost 6 bases at V and 6 bases at J; junction bases unmatched: 4. The CDR3 DNA sequence: TGTGCCAGTAGCCCGCAGGGGGCCAATGAGCAGTTCTTC. Its protein is CASSPQGANEQFF.

This rearrangement joins TRBV7-9 to TRBJ2-7; TRBD2 matches at 9 bases. CDR1 SEHNR and CDR2 FQNEAQ come from the germline V gene (reference sequence). V shed 5 bases, J shed 2 bases, and the junction held 19 bases outside the gene matches. The CDR3 has 19 amino acids. DNA of the CDR3: TGTGCCAGCAGCGTAACCCCCGGGAGAGCTAGCGGGGACCCCTACGAGCAGTACTTC. It specifies CASSVTPGRASGDPYEQYF.

The chain employs TRBV6-1 and TRBJ2-3; 9 bases are shared with TRBD1. This CDR3 contains 13 residues. Per germline, CDR1 MNHNS and CDR2 SASEGT. Losses at the gene ends were 6 bases for V and 3 bases for J; bases not matched to a gene: 1. The CDR3 loop reads CASRDRGTDTQYF. The CDR3 coding sequence is TGTGCCAGCAGGGACAGGGGTACAGATACGCAGTATTTT.

V is TRBV6-6 and J is TRBJ2-3, with D tentatively TRBD2 (6 bases). Germline CDR1 MNHNY, CDR2 SVGAGI (reference sequence). CDR3 length: 13 amino acids. V was pared by 10 bases and J by 5 bases, with 16 bases between. CDR3 bases: TGTGCCACCGCGGGACCCGGGGGAGATACGCAGTATTTT. Encoded protein: CATAGPGGDTQYF.

This chain joins TRBV6-1 and TRBJ2-5; D may be TRBD1 (7 bases). The CDR3 sequence is 16 residues long. V lost 0 bases and J 5 bases, leaving 16 bases between the germline ends. Looked up from germline, CDR1 is MNHNS and CDR2 is SASEGT. CDR3: CASSEAPFRGAETQYF. The CDR3 DNA reads as TGTGCCAGCAGTGAAGCGCCGTTCAGGGGGGCGGAGACCCAGTACTTC.